This T cell receptor beta chain was identified during a study of blood T cell repertoires in COVID-19. Here immunoSEQ multiplex PCR was the method, and the copy in TCRdb shows in-frame clones only, minus some. The table includes under 550,000 clones, roughly 89% detected once. Specimen: peripheral blood. The source is a man between 18 and 29 years old with COVID-19, enrolled during active disease.

The DNA for the CDR3 is TGTGCCAGCAGCTTATTAACGGGCTCCTACAATGAGCAGTTCTTC. Its translation is CASSLLTGSYNEQFF. The genes are TRBV11-2 and TRBJ2-1; D uncertain. This CDR3 comprises 15 residues. CDR1 is SGHAT, CDR2 FQNNGV, per germline. V was pared by 2 bases and J by 0 bases, with 8 bases between. The full variable domain, its missing parts supplied by reference TRBV11-2 and TRBJ2-1, is EAGVAQSPRYKIIEKRQSVAFWCNPISGHATLYWYQQILGQGPKLLIQFQNNGVVDDSQLPKDRFSAERLKGVDSTLKIQPAKLEDSAVYLCASSLLTGSYNEQFFGPGTRLTVL.